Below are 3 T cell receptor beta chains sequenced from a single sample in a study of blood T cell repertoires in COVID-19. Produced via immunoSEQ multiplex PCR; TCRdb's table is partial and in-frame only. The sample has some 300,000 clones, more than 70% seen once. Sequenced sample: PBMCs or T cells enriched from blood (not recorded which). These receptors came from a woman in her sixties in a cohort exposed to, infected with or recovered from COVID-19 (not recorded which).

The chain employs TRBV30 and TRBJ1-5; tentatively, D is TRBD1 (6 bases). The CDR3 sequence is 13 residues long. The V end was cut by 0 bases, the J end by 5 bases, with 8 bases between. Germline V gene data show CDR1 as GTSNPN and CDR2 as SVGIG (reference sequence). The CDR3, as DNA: TGTGCCTGGAGTGTCGACAGGTATCAGCCCCAGCATTTT. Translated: CAWSVDRYQPQHF.

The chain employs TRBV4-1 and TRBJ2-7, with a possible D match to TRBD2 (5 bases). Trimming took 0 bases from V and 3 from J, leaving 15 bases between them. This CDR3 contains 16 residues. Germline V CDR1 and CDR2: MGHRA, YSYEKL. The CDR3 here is CASSQEQSGAYYEQYF. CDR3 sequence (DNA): TGCGCCAGCAGCCAAGAACAGAGCGGAGCCTACTACGAGCAGTACTTC.

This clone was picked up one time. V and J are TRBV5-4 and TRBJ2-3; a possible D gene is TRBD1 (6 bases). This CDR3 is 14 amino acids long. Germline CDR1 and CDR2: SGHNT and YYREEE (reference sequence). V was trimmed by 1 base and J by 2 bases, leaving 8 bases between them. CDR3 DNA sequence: TGTGCCAGCAGCTTGCAGGGGACCACAGATACGCAGTATTTT. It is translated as CASSLQGTTDTQYF.